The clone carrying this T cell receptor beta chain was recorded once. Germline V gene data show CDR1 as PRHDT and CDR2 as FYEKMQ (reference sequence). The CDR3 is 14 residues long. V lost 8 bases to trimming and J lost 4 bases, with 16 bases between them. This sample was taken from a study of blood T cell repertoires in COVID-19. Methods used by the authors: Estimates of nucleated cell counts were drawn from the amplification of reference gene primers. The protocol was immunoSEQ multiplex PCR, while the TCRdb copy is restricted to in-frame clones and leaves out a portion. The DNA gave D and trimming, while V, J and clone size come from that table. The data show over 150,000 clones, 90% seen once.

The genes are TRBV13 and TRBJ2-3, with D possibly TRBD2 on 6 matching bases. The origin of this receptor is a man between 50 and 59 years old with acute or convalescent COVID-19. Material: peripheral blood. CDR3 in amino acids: CASAGRTGADTQYF. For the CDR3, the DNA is TGTGCCAGCGCCGGACGGACGGGAGCAGATACGCAGTATTTT.